The 16 T cell receptor beta chains listed next were all sequenced from one sample in a study of human T cells and chemical hapten exposure. The time point was: patch test 1, 2 weeks after DPC sensitization. The treatment: therapeutic diphenylcyclopropenone sensitization with weekly scalp DPC. It was unfractionated whole blood from which total RNA was extracted. Each CDR3 protein gets one entry after TCRdb re-called the RACE reads with MiXCR. The sample records 35,000 or so distinct CDR3 sequences, around 6.5% being singletons. The starting material was whole blood, obtained in connection with sensitization to the hapten diphenylcyclopropenone (DPC). Source of these receptors: a woman in her thirties with alopecia areata. Some clones in this sample may be carry-over from other donors' samples.

This clonotype has more than one count but fewer than ten. The rearrangement joins TRBV18 to TRBJ1-5; D unresolved. The CDR3 length is 14 residues. V lost 6 bases to trimming and J lost 3 bases, with 12 bases between them. The germline CDR1 and CDR2 sequences are KGHSH and LQKENI. The CDR3 DNA is TGTGCCAGCTCCGCGGGTGGAGACAATCAGCCCCAGCATTTT. Its translation: CASSAGGDNQPQHF. Supplemented by reference TRBV18 and TRBJ1-5, the full variable domain reads NAGVMQNPRHLVRRRGQEARLRCSPMKGHSHVYWYRQLPEEGLKFMVYLQKENIIDESGMPKERFSAEFPKEGPSILRIQQVVRGDSAAYFCASSAGGDNQPQHFGDGTRLSIL.

The chain employs TRBV2 and TRBJ2-3; D uncertain. Trimming took off 8 bases at V and 0 bases at J, with 9 bases between the two ends. There are 13 residues in the CDR3. Looked up from germline, CDR1 is SNHLY and CDR2 is FYNNEI. CDR3: CASGQHSTDTQYF. CDR3 DNA sequence: TGTGCCAGCGGCCAGCATAGCACAGATACGCAGTATTTT.

This clonotype was seen a handful of times. V usage is TRBV27 and J usage is TRBJ1-2; TRBD1 matches at 7 bases. The CDR3 covers 15 residues. Germline values: CDR1 MNHEY, CDR2 SMNVEV (reference sequence). The ends lost 5 bases at V and 4 bases at J; junction bases unmatched: 10. The CDR3: CASSPWTGTLYGYTF. CDR3 DNA sequence: TGTGCCAGCAGTCCGTGGACAGGAACTCTCTATGGCTACACCTTC.

This clonotype was seen repeatedly, ten times or more. One end of the junction is discordant with germline, which a read error may explain. V gene TRBV20-1 combines with J gene TRBJ1-6, with 9 nucleotides matching TRBD1. CDR1 and CDR2 (germline): DFQATT, SNEGSKA (reference sequence). This CDR3 comprises 17 residues. CDR3 protein: CSAREQGAHGYNSPLHF. The CDR3 DNA reads TGCAGTGCTCGAGAACAGGGGGCTCATGGGTATAATTCACCCCTCCACTTT.

CDR3: CASTVWASGSSYEQYF. Here the CDR3 DNA reads TGTGCCAGCACCGTGTGGGCTAGCGGGAGCTCCTACGAGCAGTACTTC. The genes are TRBV7-9 and TRBJ2-7; TRBD2 matches at 10 bases. CDR3 length: 16 residues. V shed 7 bases and J 0 bases; nucleotides not matched to a gene: 9. Germline V lookup: CDR1 SEHNR, CDR2 FQNEAQ (reference sequence).

This clonotype was counted only a few times. The chain links TRBV3-1 to TRBJ1-2; D ambiguous. Trimming took 1 base from V and 4 from J, leaving 10 bases between them. CDR1 LGHDT and CDR2 YNNKEL come from the germline V gene (reference sequence). This CDR3 is built from 14 residues. CDR3 nucleotide sequence: TGTGCCAGCAGCCAAGTGGTTTCCACCTATGGCTACACCTTC. Translation: CASSQVVSTYGYTF.

The chain joins TRBV7-3 to TRBJ1-5; D gene uncertain. Per the germline V gene, CDR1 is SGHTA and CDR2 is FQGTGA. V lost 3 bases to trimming and J lost 4 bases, with 7 bases between them. The length of the CDR3 is 13 residues. The CDR3 region is CASSLGPNQPQHF. CDR3 coding DNA: TGTGCCAGCAGCTTGGGCCCTAATCAGCCCCAGCATTTT.

This clonotype has a handful of counts. The chain joins TRBV7-2 to TRBJ1-1; a possible D gene is TRBD1 (5 bases). The V end lost 5 bases, the J end lost 4 bases, and 14 bases lay between the germline ends. Germline V gene data show CDR1 as SGHTA and CDR2 as FQGNSA. This CDR3 has 14 residues. CDR3 coding DNA: TGTGCCAGCAGCCGGCCGGGGGTTGGCACTGAAGCTTTCTTT. Protein product: CASSRPGVGTEAFF. The variable domain in full, completed from reference TRBV7-2 and TRBJ1-1, reads GAGVSQSPSNKVTEKGKDVELRCDPISGHTALYWYRQSLGQGLEFLIYFQGNSAPDKSGLPSDRFSAERTGGSVSTLTIQRTQQEDSAVYLCASSRPGVGTEAFFGQGTRLTVV.

This clonotype was detected only a few times. The rearrangement joins TRBV5-4 to TRBJ1-1, with TRBD1 as a possible D gene (6 bases). V lost 2 bases, J lost 7 bases, and 12 bases lay in between. This CDR3 region has 13 residues. Germline-derived CDR1 and CDR2 are SGHNT and YYREEE (reference sequence). Here the CDR3 DNA reads TGTGCCAGCAGCTTTTGGGGGGCGCTTGAAGCTTTCTTT. Its protein product is CASSFWGALEAFF.

This clonotype was seen at least ten times. DNA for the CDR3: TGCAGTGCTAGAGATCAGCGGGGGGGCGATACGCAGTATTTT. Translated, it gives CSARDQRGGDTQYF. The V call is TRBV20-1, the J call TRBJ2-3, with 10 bases fitting TRBD2. CDR1 DFQATT and CDR2 SNEGSKA come from the germline V gene (reference sequence). The CDR3 contains 14 residues. The J segment lost 6 bases and the V segment lost 0 bases, leaving 3 bases of the junction unmatched.

This clonotype turned up a few times. The chain employs TRBV11-2 and TRBJ2-4; D might be TRBD1 (6 bases). Germline assignment: CDR1 SGHAT and CDR2 FQNNGV. V was trimmed by 5 bases and J by 0 bases, leaving 14 bases between them. CDR3 length equals 16 residues. The CDR3 loop reads CASSPKGGKAKNIQYF. The CDR3 nucleotides read TGTGCCAGCAGCCCCAAAGGGGGTAAAGCCAAAAACATTCAGTACTTC.

As regards this clonotype: At one end the junction does not follow the germline gene, possibly because of a read error. The chain is built from TRBV15 and TRBJ2-7; possible D gene TRBD2, 6 bases. The CDR3 totals 11 residues. Per germline, CDR1 LNHNV and CDR2 YYDKDF (reference sequence). The CDR3 DNA sequence: TGTGCCACCAGCGGGGAGGCCGAGAAGTACTTC. This sequence encodes CATSGEAEKYF.

V gene TRBV7-9 combines with J gene TRBJ1-5; D is unclear. This CDR3 has 14 amino acids. Germline V gene data show CDR1 as SEHNR and CDR2 as FQNEAQ (reference sequence). V lost 3 bases to trimming and J lost 4 bases, with 10 bases between them. CDR3 DNA: TGTGCCAGCAGCTTTGGGTTCTCGAATCAGCCCCAGCATTTT. Translating gives CASSFGFSNQPQHF.

This chain uses TRBV5-1 with TRBJ2-5; weak D call: TRBD2 (5 bases). Germline V gene data show CDR1 as SGHRS and CDR2 as YFSETQ. The length of the CDR3 is 15 residues. The ends were cut back, 4 bases at V and 4 bases at J, with 17 bases in the middle. The CDR3 DNA follows: TGCGCCAGCAGCCCATCGACTACCCGGGGAGAGACCCAGTACTTC. It yields the protein CASSPSTTRGETQYF.

This clonotype was seen more than once but under ten times. The chain joins TRBV20-1 to TRBJ2-2; D may be TRBD2 (6 bases). The germline V and J ends were trimmed by 0 bases and 7 bases, with 12 bases remaining between them. The CDR3 is 14 amino acids. Germline V lookup: CDR1 DFQATT, CDR2 SNEGSKA (reference sequence). The DNA for the CDR3 is TGCAGTGCTAGAGACGGGCGCGGGGACGGGGAGCTGTTTTTT. It is translated as CSARDGRGDGELFF.

There are many counts of this clonotype. V is TRBV3-1 and J is TRBJ2-1, with 8 bases identical to TRBD2. The CDR3 extends over 13 amino acids. Germline trimming cut 1 base from V and 9 bases from J; bases unmatched to any gene: 2. Germline assignment: CDR1 LGHDT and CDR2 YNNKEL (reference sequence). CDR3 protein: CASSQGREGEQFF. For the CDR3, the DNA is TGTGCCAGCAGCCAAGGCCGGGAGGGTGAGCAGTTCTTC.